This TCR beta chain was sequenced in a study of blood T cells in healthy people across ages. General observations from the study: Without sorted subsets, naive and antigen-experienced compartments could not be conclusively compared. As age increased, TCR beta diversity per million T cells fell in a roughly linear fashion.

Primers used in a second PCR of about 7 to 12 cycles were a sample-barcoded 5' primer and a J-beta primer mix. TCRdb re-analysed the 5' RACE reads in MiXCR, keeping a single row per CDR3 protein. The sample lists hundreds of thousands of distinct CDR3 sequences, approximately 53% occurring once. The CDR3 runs to 19 residues. Germline trimming cut 4 bases from V and 0 bases from J; bases unmatched to any gene: 13. CDR1 is SGHDT and CDR2 is YYEEEE in the germline V gene. This clonotype has just one count. Its antigen remains unknown. There were at least 6 micrograms of total RNA extracted from every sample.

Material: blood. The genes are TRBV5-6 and TRBJ2-3; 11 positions match TRBD2. The receptor's source is a man in his forties or fifties in good health. The DNA for the CDR3 is TGTGCCAGCAGCCAGGCTAGCGGGGGGCCCAGAAGTAGCACAGATACGCAGTATTTT. It translates to CASSQASGGPRSSTDTQYF.